One sample yielded the 29 T cell receptor beta chains listed below, sequenced in a study of read filtering for tumor transcriptome and immune sequencing. This library used 300 to 500 ng RNA and molecular barcoded adaptors spanning alpha/delta and beta/gamma chains. TCRdb itself ran the reads through MiXCR, one entry per CDR3 protein. The sample has almost 40,000 distinct CDR3 sequences; around 13% are singletons. Sequencing was done on a sample of a population of CD138-negative cells sorted from bone marrow. These TCRs come from a donor at least 40 years old with multiple myeloma.

This clonotype was observed at least ten times. The rearrangement uses TRBV7-9 and TRBJ1-3; no definite D call. The V end was cut by 0 bases, the J end by 6 bases, with 9 bases between. The CDR3 is made up of 14 amino acids. Germline V CDR1 and CDR2: SEHNR, FQNEAQ (reference sequence). As DNA, the CDR3 is TGTGCCAGCAGCTTAGCTTCGTGGGAAAACACCATATATTTT. It encodes CASSLASWENTIYF.

This clonotype was detected many times. The genes are TRBV11-2 and TRBJ2-5; D not resolved. Per germline, CDR1 SGHAT and CDR2 FQNNGV. V shed 5 bases and J shed 0 bases, with 4 bases lying between them. The CDR3 covers 12 residues. The CDR3 region has the DNA TGTGCCAGCAGCCTGTACCAAGAGACCCAGTACTTC. It codes for CASSLYQETQYF. The whole variable domain, filled in from reference TRBV11-2 and TRBJ2-5, reads EAGVAQSPRYKIIEKRQSVAFWCNPISGHATLYWYQQILGQGPKLLIQFQNNGVVDDSQLPKDRFSAERLKGVDSTLKIQPAKLEDSAVYLCASSLYQETQYFGPGTRLLVL.

Turning to this clonotype: The CDR3 does not close with the conserved phenylalanine or tryptophan, likely indicating a read error. The rearrangement uses TRBV4-1 and TRBJ2-1; 7 bases align to TRBD1. Trimming at V came to 4 bases and at J to 9 bases, leaving 6 bases not matched to a gene. Per the germline V gene, CDR1 is MGHRA and CDR2 is YSYEKL. The CDR3 contains 13 residues. The DNA for the CDR3 is TGCGCCAGCAGCCGAGATGCAGGGGGTGAGCAGTTCCTC. It specifies CASSRDAGGEQFL.

This clonotype was detected a few times. The chain couples TRBV5-1 to TRBJ2-7, with D possibly being TRBD2 (6 bases). CDR1 and CDR2 from the germline V gene are SGHRS and YFSETQ. V was clipped by 0 bases and J by 2 bases, with 12 bases between them. This CDR3 is built from 15 residues. CDR3 sequence: CASSLAGGGTYEQYF. In DNA form, the CDR3 reads TGCGCCAGCAGCTTGGCCGGGGGAGGAACCTACGAGCAGTACTTC. Together with reference TRBV5-1 and TRBJ2-7, the CDR3 gives the full variable domain: KAGVTQTPRYLIKTRGQQVTLSCSPISGHRSVSWYQQTPGQGLQFLFEYFSETQRNKGNFPGRFSGRQFSNSRSEMNVSTLELGDSALYLCASSLAGGGTYEQYFGPGTRLTVT.

This clonotype appeared once. A far more abundant clone sits one base away, making this likely a read error. The chain carries TRBV6-1 and TRBJ2-1; no clear D gene. Germline loops: CDR1 MNHNS, CDR2 SASEGT. The CDR3 runs 14 residues. Here the CDR3 DNA reads TGTGCCAGCAGTTACTCCCCTACCTACAATGAGCAGCTCTTC. This sequence encodes CASSYSPTYNEQLF.

Ten or more counts support this clonotype. The chain recombines TRBV7-8 with TRBJ1-1; D unresolved. Germline assignment: CDR1 SGHVS and CDR2 FQNEAQ. The CDR3 runs 17 residues. V was clipped by 5 bases and J by 4 bases, with 23 bases between them. The CDR3 region is CASSALTGTPISTEAFF. CDR3 in DNA: TGTGCCAGCAGCGCCCTGACCGGAACCCCCATATCCACTGAAGCTTTCTTT.

In this sample, this clonotype turned up many times. The chain employs TRBV6-5 and TRBJ2-3; D gene ambiguous. This CDR3 has 15 amino acids. Germline V gene data show CDR1 as MNHEY and CDR2 as SVGAGI. Trimming shortened V by 4 bases and J by 0 bases, and 11 bases separated the two germline ends. CDR3 loop: CASSSFSVSTDTQYF. The CDR3 DNA reads as TGTGCCAGCAGTTCCTTTTCAGTCAGCACAGATACGCAGTATTTT.

This clonotype was recorded at least ten times. The chain recombines TRBV2 with TRBJ2-1, with 15 bases lining up with TRBD2. J was trimmed by 5 bases and V by 6 bases; bases with no gene match: 11. CDR1 is SNHLY and CDR2 is FYNNEI in the germline V gene. This CDR3 is 18 amino acids long. CDR3 residues: CASRGTSGGKLHDNEQFF. CDR3 DNA: TGTGCCAGCAGGGGGACTAGCGGGGGGAAGCTTCACGACAATGAGCAGTTCTTC.

This clonotype was counted many times. The rearrangement links TRBV27 to TRBJ2-7, with TRBD1 matching over 7 bases. This CDR3 comprises 14 residues. The germline CDR1 and CDR2 sequences are MNHEY and SMNVEV (reference sequence). Trimming at V came to 5 bases and at J to 3 bases, leaving 7 bases not matched to a gene. The CDR3 DNA sequence: TGTGCCAGCAGTCAGGGGGACAAGTACTACGAGCAGTACTTC. It encodes CASSQGDKYYEQYF.

This clonotype was counted only a few times. The DNA of the CDR3 is TGTGCCAGCAGCTTAGTCGAAACCCAAGAGACCCAGTACTTC. Its protein is CASSLVETQETQYF. The rearrangement uses TRBV7-8 and TRBJ2-5; no clear D. The V and J ends lost 1 base and 1 base respectively, with 7 bases between them. The CDR3 has 14 amino acids. Germline lookup yields CDR1 SGHVS and CDR2 FQNEAQ. The full variable domain, its missing parts supplied by reference TRBV7-8 and TRBJ2-5, is GAGVSQSPRYKVAKRGQDVALRCDPISGHVSLFWYQQALGQGPEFLTYFQNEAQLDKSGLPSDRFFAERPEGSVSTLKIQRTQQEDSAVYLCASSLVETQETQYFGPGTRLLVL.

This clonotype was observed many times. The chain has TRBV7-2 and TRBJ1-4; TRBD1 matches 7 bases. CDR3 size: 15 residues. The germline gives CDR1 SGHTA, CDR2 FQGNSA. V was clipped by 5 bases and J by 3 bases; unmatched bases: 6. CDR3 amino acids: CASSLWDSSNEKLFF. CDR3 bases: TGTGCCAGCAGCCTATGGGACAGTTCTAATGAAAAACTGTTTTTT.

This clonotype was seen ten or more times. CDR3 sequence reads: CASSDRGALNGYTF. The CDR3 DNA reads TGTGCCAGCAGTGACAGGGGGGCTCTAAATGGCTACACCTTC. V gene TRBV2 combines with J gene TRBJ1-2; TRBD1 aligns across 7 bases. The CDR3 sequence is 14 residues long. Germline-derived CDR1 and CDR2 are SNHLY and FYNNEI. Germline trimming cut 3 bases from V and 6 bases from J; bases unmatched to any gene: 7.

This clonotype was counted ten times or more. V is TRBV19 and J is TRBJ1-5; 9 bases agree with TRBD1. Trimming at V came to 9 bases and at J to 2 bases, leaving 2 bases not matched to a gene. The germline gives CDR1 LNHDA, CDR2 SQIVND (reference sequence). The CDR3 runs 13 residues. CDR3 DNA sequence: TGTGCCAGCTGGGACAGGGGCAATCAGCCCCAGCATTTT. This translates into CASWDRGNQPQHF.

In its sample, this clonotype was seen many times. This sequence joins TRBV30 and TRBJ2-5, with TRBD1 identical over 11 bases. In germline, CDR1 is GTSNPN, CDR2 SVGIG (reference sequence). CDR3 length: 13 residues. Unmatched junction bases numbered 2, after V lost 5 bases and J lost 3 bases. The CDR3 sequence is CAWGTGGEETQYF. In DNA form, the CDR3 reads TGTGCCTGGGGGACAGGGGGGGAAGAGACCCAGTACTTC.

On this clonotype: A read error is possible here, since a much larger clone lies one base away. The chain links TRBV19 to TRBJ1-2, with 7 bases that match TRBD1. The CDR3 consists of 12 residues. CDR1 and CDR2 (germline): LNHDA, SQIVND (reference sequence). The CDR3 DNA is TGTGCCAGTAGCAGACAGGGAAGAGGCTGCACCTTC. Protein sequence: CASSRQGRGCTF.

J is TRBJ1-1 and V is TRBV6-5, with D tentatively TRBD1 (5 bases). Trimming shortened V by 0 bases and J by 4 bases, and 12 bases separated the two germline ends. This CDR3 contains 15 residues. Germline CDR1 is MNHEY and CDR2 is SVGAGI. The CDR3 nucleotides read TGTGCCAGCAGTTACTCGACTGCAGGGACCACTGAAGCTTTCTTT. Encoded protein: CASSYSTAGTTEAFF.

This clonotype was seen more than once but under ten times. The chain combines TRBV20-1 with TRBJ1-2; D gene uncertain. The V gene's germline CDR1 is DFQATT and CDR2 SNEGSKA (reference sequence). The CDR3 runs 9 residues. With 1 base removed from V and 11 bases from J, the gap between germline ends came to 5 bases. Here the CDR3 DNA reads TGCAGTGCTAGAGGACCTTACACCTTC. This codes for CSARGPYTF.

This clonotype appeared many times. The genes are TRBV6-6 and TRBJ2-1, with 9 bases aligning to TRBD2. This CDR3 comprises 17 residues. Germline CDR1 is MNHNY and CDR2 is SVGAGI (reference sequence). With V trimmed by 3 bases and J by 6 bases, 12 bases remained unmatched. CDR3 amino acids: CASSYSFVGGGANEQFF. CDR3 coding DNA: TGTGCCAGCAGTTATTCCTTCGTTGGCGGGGGGGCCAATGAGCAGTTCTTC.

The chain is built from TRBV10-3 and TRBJ1-5; 9 bases are a match to TRBD1. Per germline, CDR1 ENHRY and CDR2 SYGVKD. V gave up 2 bases and J gave up 5 bases; unmatched junction bases: 7. There are 16 residues in the CDR3. CDR3 coding DNA: TGTGCCATCAGTGAGCCGGGACAGGGTGAATATCAGCCCCAGCATTTT. Translated, it gives CAISEPGQGEYQPQHF.

The chain links TRBV27 to TRBJ2-3; possible D gene TRBD2, 5 bases. Germline V gives CDR1 MNHEY, CDR2 SMNVEV (reference sequence). This CDR3 region has 14 residues. Trimming removed 2 bases from V and 7 bases from J, with 13 bases in between. CDR3 sequence: CASSLRLSGNTQYF. The CDR3 bases are TGTGCCAGCAGTTTAAGACTATCGGGGAATACGCAGTATTTT.

This clonotype was recorded at least ten times. The chain is built from TRBV6-2 or TRBV6-3 and TRBJ2-2; possible D gene TRBD2, 5 bases. This CDR3 spans 12 amino acids. Per the germline V gene, CDR1 is MNHEY and CDR2 is SVGEGT. The V end lost 6 bases, the J end lost 6 bases, and 8 bases lay between the germline ends. Here the CDR3 reads CASRLSAGELFF. The DNA for the CDR3 is TGTGCCAGCAGGCTTAGCGCCGGGGAGCTGTTTTTT.

Remarks on this clonotype: This likely reflects a read error, since a far larger clone is one base away. The J gene is TRBJ2-1, the V gene TRBV7-6; possible D gene TRBD2, 6 bases. Germline V gene sequence: CDR1 SGHVS, CDR2 FNYEAQ. CDR3 length: 14 residues. The V and J ends lost 4 bases and 10 bases respectively, with 17 bases between them. CDR3 loop: CASSSLGGSGEQFF. CDR3 bases: TGTGCCAGCAGCTCCCTCGGGGGTTCGGGCGAGCAGTTCTTC.

The sample holds many counts of this clonotype. The gene calls are TRBV12-3 or TRBV12-4 and TRBJ1-2; D is unresolved. Trimming cost V 5 bases and J 2 bases, with 12 bases left between them. This CDR3 has 14 amino acids. The CDR3 is CASSPSGRNYGYTF. The CDR3 DNA is TGTGCCAGCAGTCCTAGCGGCAGAAACTATGGCTACACCTTC.

Details on this clonotype: This may arise from a read error, as a much more abundant clone is one base away. The chain combines TRBV27 with TRBJ1-1; D is unresolved. The CDR3 loop spans 14 amino acids. Trimming took 6 bases from V and 4 from J, leaving 15 bases between them. Germline V gene lookup returns CDR1 MNHEY and CDR2 SMNVEV (reference sequence). CDR3 in DNA: TGTGCCAGCAGGAAGGACGGATTGAGCACTGAAGCTTTCTTT. It codes for CASRKDGLSTEAFF.

V is TRBV7-3 and J is TRBJ2-1; 10 bases fit TRBD2. CDR1 and CDR2 (germline): SGHTA, FQGTGA. V gave up 6 bases and J gave up 5 bases; unmatched junction bases: 4. The CDR3 runs 14 residues. CDR3 in DNA: TGTGCCAGCAGTATCGGACTAGCGGACAATGAGCAGTTCTTC. This encodes CASSIGLADNEQFF.

This clonotype was counted many times. The chain carries TRBV6-6 and TRBJ2-3; no definite D call. The length of the CDR3 is 14 residues. Trimming took off 6 bases at V and 2 bases at J, with 12 bases between the two ends. The germline gives CDR1 MNHNY, CDR2 SVGAGI (reference sequence). In DNA, the CDR3 is TGTGCCAGCAGCCCCCGTGTTCCCACAGATACGCAGTATTTT. This gives the protein CASSPRVPTDTQYF.

This clonotype occurred many times. This chain links TRBV5-1 with TRBJ1-4; D not certain. The CDR3 is 16 amino acids. CDR1 is SGHRS and CDR2 is YFSETQ in the germline V gene. Between the trimmed V and J ends, which lost 4 bases and 5 bases, there was a span of 18 bases. This chain's CDR3 is CASSPWGFEKNEKLFF. The CDR3, as DNA: TGCGCCAGCAGCCCCTGGGGATTCGAGAAAAATGAAAAACTGTTTTTT.

This clonotype was counted ten times or more. The V and J genes are TRBV7-2 and TRBJ2-1; perhaps TRBD2 as D (7 bases). Germline CDR1 and CDR2: SGHTA and FQGNSA. Trimming pared 4 bases from V and 7 bases from J, leaving 17 bases between. This CDR3 spans 15 amino acids. The CDR3 is CASSSGGGGGNEQFF. CDR3 sequence (DNA): TGTGCCAGCAGCTCTGGGGGCGGGGGTGGAAATGAGCAGTTCTTC.

This clonotype was seen at least ten times. The V and J genes are TRBV12-3 or TRBV12-4 and TRBJ2-5; TRBD2 matches 7 bases. The junction had 10 bases not matched to a gene; V was cut back by 5 bases and J by 1 base. The CDR3 sequence is 16 residues long. CDR3 in amino acids: CASSIGSGGGQETQYF. The CDR3 DNA sequence: TGTGCCAGCAGTATTGGGTCGGGCGGGGGCCAAGAGACCCAGTACTTC.